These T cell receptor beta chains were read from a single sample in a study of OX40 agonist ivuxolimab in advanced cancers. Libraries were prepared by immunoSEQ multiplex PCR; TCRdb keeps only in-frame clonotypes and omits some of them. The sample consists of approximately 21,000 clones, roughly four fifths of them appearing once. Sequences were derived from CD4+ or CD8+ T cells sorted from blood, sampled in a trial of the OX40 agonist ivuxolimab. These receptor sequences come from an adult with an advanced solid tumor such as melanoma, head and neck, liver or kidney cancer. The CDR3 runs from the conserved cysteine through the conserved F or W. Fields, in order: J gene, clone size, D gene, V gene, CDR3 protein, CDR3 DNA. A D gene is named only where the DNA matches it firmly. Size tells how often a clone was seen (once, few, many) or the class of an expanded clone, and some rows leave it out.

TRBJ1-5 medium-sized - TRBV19 CASSMGGFSNQPQHF TGTGCCAGTAGTATGGGGGGGTTCAGCAATCAGCCCCAGCATTTT
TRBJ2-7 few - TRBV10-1 CASSEPGQWQYF TGCGCCAGCAGTGAGCCGGGCCAGTGGCAGTACTTC
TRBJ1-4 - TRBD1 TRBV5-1 CASRDGQGGNEKLFF TGCGCCAGCAGAGATGGACAGGGAGGTAATGAAAAACTGTTTTTT
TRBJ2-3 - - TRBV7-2 CASSYRITDTQYF TGTGCCAGCAGCTATAGGATCACAGATACGCAGTATTTT
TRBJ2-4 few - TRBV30 CAWSSFGLPSF TGTGCCTGGAGTTCCTTCGGGCTCCCCTCCTTC
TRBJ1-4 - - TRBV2 CASSGDTNEKLFF TGTGCCAGCAGCGGGGACACCAATGAAAAACTGTTTTTT
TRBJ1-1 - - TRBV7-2 CASSFDSRTEAFF TGTGCCAGCAGCTTCGACAGTAGAACTGAAGCTTTCTTT
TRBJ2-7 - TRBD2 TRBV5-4 CASSLAAGMGEQYF TGTGCCAGCAGCTTGGCAGCGGGAATGGGTGAGCAGTACTTC
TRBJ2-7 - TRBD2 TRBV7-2 CASSLRGAYEQYF TGTGCCAGCAGCTTGCGGGGGGCCTACGAGCAGTACTTC
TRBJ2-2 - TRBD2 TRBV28 CASSQGLADNTGELFF TGTGCCAGCAGTCAAGGACTAGCCGACAACACCGGGGAGCTGTTTTTT
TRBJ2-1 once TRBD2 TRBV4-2 CASSQELTSGMGEQFF TGTGCCAGCAGCCAAGAACTGACTAGCGGGATGGGTGAGCAGTTCTTC
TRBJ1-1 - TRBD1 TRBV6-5 CASSYSPTGVTEAFF TGTGCCAGCAGTTACAGCCCCACAGGGGTCACTGAAGCTTTCTTT
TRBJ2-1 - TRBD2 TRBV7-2 CASSLRLAGYNEQFF TGTGCCAGCAGCTTACGACTAGCGGGCTACAATGAGCAGTTCTTC
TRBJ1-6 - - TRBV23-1 CASSQSRSRGWNSPLHF TGCGCCAGCAGTCAATCGAGGTCGCGGGGTTGGAATTCACCCCTCCACTTT
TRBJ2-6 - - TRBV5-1 CASSLDPGTLPGANVLTF TGCGCCAGCAGCTTGGATCCAGGTACGCTTCCTGGGGCCAACGTCCTGACTTTC
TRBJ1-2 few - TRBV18 CASSPRAGDNYGYTF TGTGCCAGCTCACCAAGGGCCGGGGATAACTATGGCTACACCTTC
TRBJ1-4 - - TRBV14 CASSQVGTGWNEKLFF TGTGCCAGCAGCCAAGTCGGAACAGGGTGGAATGAAAAACTGTTTTTT
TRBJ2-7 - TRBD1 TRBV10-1 CASSRTGFPYEQYF TGCGCCAGCAGTCGGACAGGGTTCCCCTACGAGCAGTACTTC
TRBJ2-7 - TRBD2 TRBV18 CASSPYPTSGGNSYEQYF TGTGCCAGCTCCCCATACCCTACTAGCGGGGGCAACTCCTACGAGCAGTACTTC
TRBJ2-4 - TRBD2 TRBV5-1 CASSRGTSGIPNIQYF TGCGCCAGCAGCAGGGGGACTAGCGGGATACCAAACATTCAGTACTTC
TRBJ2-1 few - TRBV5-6 CASRRGDEQFF TGTGCCAGCAGGAGGGGGGATGAGCAGTTCTTC
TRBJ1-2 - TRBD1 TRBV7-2 CASSLRQGSGYTF TGTGCCAGCAGCCTCAGACAGGGTTCTGGCTACACCTTC
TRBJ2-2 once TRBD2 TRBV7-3 CASSLTGASGTVGELFF TGTGCCAGCAGCTTAACGGGCGCTAGCGGGACGGTCGGGGAGCTGTTTTTT
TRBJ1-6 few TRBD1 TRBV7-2 CASRGDRGRSPLHF TGTGCCAGCAGGGGGGACAGGGGTAGATCACCCCTCCACTTT